Presented here are 23 T cell receptor beta chains from one specimen sequenced in a study of cytomegalovirus exposure and HLA in healthy donors. The PCR ran on 60 Vbeta and 13 Jbeta primers. The repertoire was sequenced with immunoSEQ multiplex PCR; TCRdb's copy has only in-frame clones and lacks some. The sample has about 170,000 clones; around four fifths are singletons. The sequenced material came from PBMCs. The source is a female donor in good health and CMV-seronegative.

This sequence joins TRBV5-1 and TRBJ1-1; no clear D gene. CDR3 length: 13 amino acids. The germline CDR1 and CDR2 sequences are SGHRS and YFSETQ. The germline V and J ends were trimmed by 4 bases and 10 bases, with 17 bases remaining between them. As DNA, the CDR3 is TGCGCCAGCAGCCCATTGGTAGGCCTAGGAGCTTTCTTT. This sequence encodes CASSPLVGLGAFF.

The chain recombines TRBV2 with TRBJ2-7; 7 nucleotides line up with TRBD2. This CDR3 is built from 13 residues. Looked up from germline, CDR1 is SNHLY and CDR2 is FYNNEI. The junction had 5 bases not matched to a gene; V was cut back by 5 bases and J by 4 bases. This CDR3 reads CASSPLGGYEQYF. CDR3 DNA: TGTGCCAGCAGTCCCCTGGGGGGGTACGAGCAGTACTTC.

There are a few counts of this clone. The chain carries TRBV6-5 and TRBJ1-4; D is possibly TRBD1 (6 bases). Germline CDR1 is MNHEY and CDR2 is SVGAGI. The CDR3 runs to 15 residues. V was cut by 5 bases and J by 5 bases, with 15 bases left in between. The CDR3: CASSVTRGLNEKLFF. The CDR3 nucleotides are TGTGCCAGCAGTGTCACTAGGGGGTTAAATGAAAAACTGTTTTTT.

The sample holds one count of this clone. The genes are TRBV30 and TRBJ2-4; 10 bases agree with TRBD2. The ends lost 2 bases at V and 3 bases at J; junction bases unmatched: 4. The germline CDR1 and CDR2 sequences are GTSNPN and SVGIG (reference sequence). CDR3 length equals 15 residues. CDR3 sequence: CAWSSGLANKNIQYF. The CDR3 DNA reads as TGTGCCTGGAGTTCGGGACTAGCGAACAAAAACATTCAGTACTTC. The full variable domain, its missing parts supplied by reference TRBV30 and TRBJ2-4, is SQTIHQWPATLVQPVGSPLSLECTVEGTSNPNLYWYRQAAGRGLQLLFYSVGIGQISSEVPQNLSASRPQDRQFILSSKKLLLSDSGFYLCAWSSGLANKNIQYFGAGTRLSVL.

V gene TRBV27 combines with J gene TRBJ2-1; no clear D gene. Germline V gene sequence: CDR1 MNHEY, CDR2 SMNVEV (reference sequence). The CDR3 runs to 13 residues. V lost 2 bases and J 9 bases, leaving 11 bases between the germline ends. CDR3: CASSLASRSEQFF. The CDR3 coding sequence is TGTGCCAGCAGTTTAGCCAGTAGGAGTGAGCAGTTCTTC.

In its sample, this clone was seen once. This chain connects TRBV30 to TRBJ1-6; 9 nucleotides line up with TRBD1. This CDR3 contains 15 residues. V gave up 4 bases and J gave up 10 bases; unmatched junction bases: 11. In germline, CDR1 is GTSNPN, CDR2 SVGIG (reference sequence). The CDR3 protein is CAWNSGDREHSPLHF. The CDR3 nucleotides read TGTGCCTGGAATTCCGGGGACAGGGAGCACTCACCCCTCCACTTT.

Concerning this clone itself: Other DNA sequences in this sample translate to the same CDR3. The genes are TRBV30 and TRBJ2-2, with 7 nucleotides matching TRBD1. Germline assignment: CDR1 GTSNPN and CDR2 SVGIG (reference sequence). This CDR3 contains 13 residues. The J segment lost 3 bases and the V segment lost 3 bases, leaving 1 base of the junction unmatched. The CDR3 DNA reads TGTGCCTGGAGGACAGGGTACACCGGGGAGCTGTTTTTT. Translation: CAWRTGYTGELFF. Drawing the rest from reference TRBV30 and TRBJ2-2, the complete variable domain is SQTIHQWPATLVQPVGSPLSLECTVEGTSNPNLYWYRQAAGRGLQLLFYSVGIGQISSEVPQNLSASRPQDRQFILSSKKLLLSDSGFYLCAWRTGYTGELFFGEGSRLTVL.

This chain connects TRBV6-4 to TRBJ2-1; 8 positions agree with TRBD2. CDR1 and CDR2 (germline): MRHNA, SNTAGT. With 0 bases clipped from V and 7 bases from J, the junction kept 2 bases outside the gene matches. The CDR3 sequence is 14 residues long. This chain's CDR3 is CASSDSREGNEQFF. In DNA form, the CDR3 reads TGTGCCAGCAGTGACTCCCGGGAGGGTAATGAGCAGTTCTTC.

This chain connects TRBV29-1 to TRBJ1-1, with a tentative D call TRBD1 (6 bases). CDR3 length: 15 amino acids. Germline assignment: CDR1 SQVTM and CDR2 ANQGSEA. Trimming removed 4 bases from V and 3 bases from J, with 18 bases in between. DNA of the CDR3: TGCAGCGTTGCCCGAGTGGGGGCAGGGGACACTGAAGCTTTCTTT. It specifies CSVARVGAGDTEAFF.

V gene TRBV4-3 combines with J gene TRBJ2-7, with D possibly being TRBD1 (5 bases). Germline CDR1 reads LGHNA; CDR2 reads YSLEER. Trimming removed 1 base from V and 0 bases from J, with 10 bases in between. CDR3 length: 15 residues. The CDR3 DNA sequence: TGCGCCAGCAGCCAAGGGCAGGGCGGCTCCTACGAGCAGTACTTC. Amino acid sequence: CASSQGQGGSYEQYF.

This clone was seen a few times. This sequence joins TRBV29-1 and TRBJ2-2; TRBD1 matches at 7 bases. V shed 6 bases and J 1 base; nucleotides not matched to a gene: 5. The CDR3 has 14 amino acids. CDR1 and CDR2 (germline): SQVTM, ANQGSEA. CDR3 bases: TGCAGCGTCGGGGACAGTTTGAACACCGGGGAGCTGTTTTTT. Protein sequence: CSVGDSLNTGELFF.

J is TRBJ2-1 and V is TRBV12-5; 13 positions match TRBD2. Germline-derived CDR1 and CDR2 are LGHNT and FRNRAP. The CDR3 sequence is 17 residues long. The J segment lost 9 bases and the V segment lost 0 bases, leaving 8 bases of the junction unmatched. The CDR3 DNA sequence: TGTGCTAGTGGTTTGGTAAATGGACTAGCGGGGGACATTGAGCAGTTCTTC. Translated: CASGLVNGLAGDIEQFF. Based on the CDR3 plus reference TRBV12-5 and TRBJ2-1, the full variable domain is DARVTQTPRHKVTEMGQEVTMRCQPILGHNTVFWYRQTMMQGLELLAYFRNRAPLDDSGMPKDRFSAEMPDATLATLKIQPSEPRDSAVYFCASGLVNGLAGDIEQFFGPGTRLTVL.

The chain uses TRBV27 and TRBJ1-4; a weak D match, TRBD1 (5 bases). V was pared by 1 base and J by 7 bases, with 13 bases between. In germline, CDR1 is MNHEY, CDR2 SMNVEV (reference sequence). This CDR3 has 15 amino acids. DNA of the CDR3: TGTGCCAGCAGTTTATGGGGGGGGTTGCGTGAAAAACTGTTTTTT. Amino acids: CASSLWGGLREKLFF.

The count of this clone is one. The chain is built from TRBV18 and TRBJ2-1; D unresolved. Trimming shortened V by 0 bases and J by 5 bases, and 11 bases separated the two germline ends. The length of the CDR3 is 15 residues. Germline assignment: CDR1 KGHSH and CDR2 LQKENI. CDR3 amino acids: CASSPPQVWDNEQFF. The DNA for the CDR3 is TGTGCCAGCTCACCACCGCAGGTCTGGGACAATGAGCAGTTCTTC.

J is TRBJ1-2 and V is TRBV5-5, with D unclear. V lost 2 bases, J lost 1 base, and 6 bases lay in between. The CDR3 covers 13 residues. Per germline, CDR1 SGHKS and CDR2 YYEKEE (reference sequence). The CDR3 region is CASSLTDNYGYTF. In DNA, the CDR3 is TGTGCCAGCAGCTTAACAGATAACTATGGCTACACCTTC.

CDR3 sequence (DNA): TGTGCCTGGAGTGTCGACAGGGCAAATTCACCCCTCCACTTT. This translates into CAWSVDRANSPLHF. V usage is TRBV30 and J usage is TRBJ1-6, with 7 bases fitting TRBD1. With 0 bases clipped from V and 7 bases from J, the junction kept 3 bases outside the gene matches. Per the germline V gene, CDR1 is GTSNPN and CDR2 is SVGIG (reference sequence). The CDR3 runs to 14 residues.

The gene calls are TRBV7-8 and TRBJ2-2; no definite D call. In germline, CDR1 is SGHVS, CDR2 FQNEAQ. V was trimmed by 2 bases and J by 3 bases, leaving 13 bases between them. The CDR3 totals 16 residues. The CDR3 bases are TGTGCCAGCAGCTTATATGGGCTACATGACACCGGGGAGCTGTTTTTT. This sequence encodes CASSLYGLHDTGELFF.

The chain uses TRBV5-4 and TRBJ2-7, with TRBD2 matching over 7 bases. The CDR3 is 17 amino acids. The V and J ends lost 4 bases and 4 bases, in that order; junction bases with no gene match: 17. Germline assignment: CDR1 SGHNT and CDR2 YYREEE (reference sequence). This chain's CDR3 is CASSAGDPEREGYEQYF. The CDR3 DNA reads as TGTGCCAGCAGCGCGGGAGATCCAGAAAGAGAGGGGTACGAGCAGTACTTC.

The chain combines TRBV14 with TRBJ2-7; possibly TRBD1 for D (5 bases). The length of the CDR3 is 15 residues. Germline V lookup: CDR1 SGHDN, CDR2 FVKESK. Trimming took off 1 base at V and 2 bases at J, with 12 bases between the two ends. CDR3 sequence: CASSQVSQGTYEQYF. The CDR3 DNA reads as TGTGCCAGCAGCCAAGTCTCGCAGGGAACCTACGAGCAGTACTTC.

The chain uses TRBV6-8 and TRBJ1-2; TRBD1 matches 9 bases. The V and J ends lost 9 bases and 0 bases, in that order; junction bases with no gene match: 2. CDR1 is MNHGY, CDR2 SAAAGT, per germline. The CDR3 spans 13 residues. CDR3 nucleotide sequence: TGTGCCAGGAGGGACAGGGCTAACTATGGCTACACCTTC. Translation: CARRDRANYGYTF.

This chain uses TRBV5-3 with TRBJ2-2, with 10 nucleotides matching TRBD2. TRBV5-3 is labeled an ORF, and its function is uncertain. The V segment lost 1 base and the J segment 0 bases; nucleotides outside the gene matches: 6. This CDR3 has 18 amino acids. The CDR3 reads CARSLCEREGANTGELFF. The CDR3 DNA follows: TGTGCCAGAAGCTTGTGTGAGCGGGAGGGCGCGAACACCGGGGAGCTGTTTTTT.

The chain has TRBV4-2 and TRBJ2-1; perhaps TRBD2 as D (6 bases). Germline values: CDR1 LGHNA, CDR2 YNFKEQ. Trimming removed 1 base at V and 7 bases at J, with 11 bases between. The CDR3 covers 14 residues. The CDR3 nucleotides are TGTGCCAGCAGCCAAGCCATGCGGGAAAATGAGCAGTTCTTC. Translated, it gives CASSQAMRENEQFF.

This clone was detected once. Here the CDR3 DNA reads TGCGCCAGCAGCCCCGCTAATTCAAACACTGAAGCTTTCTTT. Protein sequence: CASSPANSNTEAFF. The V gene is TRBV4-1, the J gene TRBJ1-1; D uncertain. The germline V gene has CDR1 MGHRA and CDR2 YSYEKL. The V and J ends lost 4 bases and 2 bases respectively, with 11 bases between them. This CDR3 has 14 residues.